Each of the 24 T cell receptor beta chains below was sequenced from the same sample in a study of shared clonotypes between healthy human individuals. The table came from immunoSEQ multiplex PCR; TCRdb's copy has only in-frame clones and leaves some out. Of about 1.5 million clones listed, under 99% are singletons. The material sequenced was naive CD4+ T cells sorted from blood. The subset: CD45RA+ positively selected. Every receptor here comes from a young man in good health.

Regarding this clone: The same CDR3 also results from other DNA sequences found in this sample. The chain recombines TRBV4-3 with TRBJ2-7; D unclear. V dropped 0 bases and J dropped 3 bases, with 12 bases sitting between them. Germline loops: CDR1 LGHNA, CDR2 YSLEER. The CDR3 has 15 residues. This CDR3 is CASSQEGRGSYEQYF. For the CDR3, the DNA is TGCGCCAGCAGCCAAGAAGGGCGAGGCAGCTACGAGCAGTACTTC.

The chain couples TRBV6-5 to TRBJ2-1, with D uncertain. The CDR3 runs 9 residues. V was shortened by 6 bases and J by 10 bases, with 4 bases between the two germline ends. Germline CDR1 and CDR2: MNHEY and SVGAGI. The CDR3 here is CASRPEQFF. The DNA of the CDR3 is TGTGCCAGCAGGCCGGAGCAGTTCTTC.

V gene TRBV6-1 combines with J gene TRBJ2-2; the match to TRBD1 covers 12 bases. The germline V gene has CDR1 MNHNS and CDR2 SASEGT. The junction had 7 bases not matched to a gene; V was cut back by 4 bases and J by 4 bases. The CDR3 covers 17 residues. The CDR3: CASSAFGTGGFTGELFF. CDR3 sequence (DNA): TGTGCCAGCAGTGCTTTCGGGACAGGGGGCTTCACCGGGGAGCTGTTTTTT.

The chain links TRBV10-3 to TRBJ2-7; TRBD2 matches 13 bases. The V gene's germline CDR1 is ENHRY and CDR2 SYGVKD. The CDR3 has 15 amino acids. V lost 10 bases and J lost 4; bases outside the gene matches: 10. The CDR3 DNA reads TGTGCCACCGCGAGGACTAGCGGGAGTAAATACGAGCAGTACTTC. It is translated as CATARTSGSKYEQYF.

The chain combines TRBV1 with TRBJ2-6; the D call of TRBD1 is as the table states it, not checked on the DNA. TRBV1 counts as a pseudogene. The CDR3 spans 20 residues. The CDR3 DNA reads as TGCACCAGCAGCCAAGTGCGACAGGGGATAAGCAGCTCTGGGGCCAACGTCCTGACTTTC. Protein sequence: CTSSQVRQGISSSGANVLTF.

The chain links TRBV19 to TRBJ1-2, with TRBD1 as a possible D gene (5 bases). CDR3 length equals 15 residues. Germline-derived CDR1 and CDR2 are LNHDA and SQIVND (reference sequence). Trimming removed 4 bases from V and 3 bases from J, with 15 bases in between. The CDR3 is CASSTWGPGDYGYTF. Here the CDR3 DNA reads TGTGCCAGTAGTACCTGGGGACCAGGCGACTATGGCTACACCTTC.

J is TRBJ2-7 and V is TRBV25-1; D is undetermined. The CDR3 totals 12 residues. The V and J ends lost 0 bases and 3 bases respectively, with 3 bases between them. The germline V gene has CDR1 MGHDK and CDR2 SYGVNS. The CDR3 region has the DNA TGTGCCAGCAGTGAATATTACTACGAGCAGTACTTC. Translating it yields CASSEYYYEQYF.

This rearrangement joins TRBV19 to TRBJ2-5; D is unresolved. The V gene lost 2 bases and the J gene lost 4 bases, with 8 bases spanning the gap. CDR1 LNHDA and CDR2 SQIVND come from the germline V gene (reference sequence). The CDR3 sequence is 13 residues long. CDR3 sequence reads: CASSIRLGETQYF. The CDR3 region has the DNA TGTGCCAGTAGTATAAGGTTGGGAGAGACCCAGTACTTC.

The chain employs TRBV18 and TRBJ2-1; D is unresolved. Looked up from germline, CDR1 is KGHSH and CDR2 is LQKENI. The CDR3 length is 13 residues. V was trimmed by 7 bases and J by 1 base, leaving 8 bases between them. The CDR3 is CASYSASYNEQFF. Here the CDR3 DNA reads TGTGCCAGCTACTCGGCTTCCTACAATGAGCAGTTCTTC.

This clone was detected only once. The genes are TRBV6-5 and TRBJ2-1; 9 positions agree with TRBD2. The CDR3 loop spans 15 amino acids. In germline, CDR1 is MNHEY, CDR2 SVGAGI. With 2 bases clipped from V and 4 bases from J, the junction kept 3 bases outside the gene matches. The CDR3 region has the DNA TGTGCCAGCAGTTACCTAGCGGGGAGTTACAATGAGCAGTTCTTC. Translated: CASSYLAGSYNEQFF.

Only one count was recorded for this clone. CDR3 nucleotides: TGCGCCAGCAGCCCCCCGAGGGAATTGGGTAACTATGGCTACACCTTC. It yields the protein CASSPPRELGNYGYTF. The J gene is TRBJ1-2, the V gene TRBV4-1, with unresolved D. The germline V gene encodes CDR1 MGHRA and CDR2 YSYEKL. The V and J ends lost 4 bases and 1 base respectively, with 16 bases between them. The CDR3 covers 16 residues.

The chain employs TRBV28 and TRBJ2-3; 9 bases match TRBD1. CDR1 and CDR2 (germline): MDHEN, SYDVKM. Germline trimming cut 6 bases from V and 1 base from J; bases unmatched to any gene: 5. The CDR3 is 15 residues long. The DNA for the CDR3 is TGTGCCAGCAGGCTTAGGGACAGGGGCACAGATACGCAGTATTTT. It yields the protein CASRLRDRGTDTQYF.

The rearrangement links TRBV27 to TRBJ2-1, with 9 bases fitting TRBD2. The CDR3 has 16 amino acids. V lost 4 bases, J lost 4 bases, and 8 bases stayed unmatched. CDR1 is MNHEY, CDR2 SMNVEV, per germline (reference sequence). CDR3 DNA: TGTGCCAGCAGTTCGCTGGGACTAGCAGAATACAATGAGCAGTTCTTC. As protein: CASSSLGLAEYNEQFF.

The V and J genes are TRBV29-1 and TRBJ1-4; the D is unclear. Trimming took off 6 bases at V and 2 bases at J, with 10 bases between the two ends. The CDR3 extends over 13 amino acids. Germline CDR1 and CDR2: SQVTM and ANQGSEA. The DNA of the CDR3 is TGCAGCGTCCTGACGGGGACTAATGAAAAACTGTTTTTT. Translating gives CSVLTGTNEKLFF.

Regarding this clone: This sample includes further DNA sequences coding for the same CDR3. The CDR3, as DNA: TGCGCCAGCAGCCCCGGACTAGCGGGGAATGAGCAGTTCTTC. Translation: CASSPGLAGNEQFF. The V call is TRBV5-1, the J call TRBJ2-1; 12 nucleotides line up with TRBD2. Trimming at V came to 4 bases and at J to 7 bases, leaving 3 bases not matched to a gene. Germline V gene sequence: CDR1 SGHRS, CDR2 YFSETQ. The CDR3 totals 14 residues. Looking up the rest from reference TRBV5-1 and TRBJ2-1 gives the full variable domain: KAGVTQTPRYLIKTRGQQVTLSCSPISGHRSVSWYQQTPGQGLQFLFEYFSETQRNKGNFPGRFSGRQFSNSRSEMNVSTLELGDSALYLCASSPGLAGNEQFFGPGTRLTVL.

The rearrangement uses TRBV6-6 and TRBJ2-1; 9 bases map to TRBD1. The germline V gene encodes CDR1 MNHNY and CDR2 SVGAGI (reference sequence). Trimming removed 5 bases from V and 7 bases from J; junction bases left unmatched: 12. The CDR3 contains 16 residues. DNA of the CDR3: TGTGCCAGCAGTAAAACCGGGACAGGGATTGGTAATGAGCAGTTCTTC. Translating it yields CASSKTGTGIGNEQFF.

The CDR3 here is CASSIRIFSYGYTF. The DNA for the CDR3 is TGTGCCAGTAGCATCAGGATCTTTTCCTATGGCTACACCTTC. The chain carries TRBV19 and TRBJ1-2; D remains unclear. Germline CDR1 is LNHDA and CDR2 is SQIVND (reference sequence). The CDR3 is made up of 14 amino acids. The V end lost 6 bases, the J end lost 4 bases, and 15 bases lay between the germline ends.

This clone was detected only once. The CDR3 DNA reads TGTGCCAGCAGTTACAGCCCGGTGGGGGAGACCCAGTACTTC. It codes for CASSYSPVGETQYF. The chain uses TRBV6-5 and TRBJ2-5; D unclear. Germline CDR1 is MNHEY and CDR2 is SVGAGI. The CDR3 sequence is 14 residues long. Trimming left V 2 bases short and J 5 bases short, with 12 bases between.

The chain carries TRBV30 and TRBJ2-1, with D maybe TRBD1 (8 bases). Germline values: CDR1 GTSNPN, CDR2 SVGIG (reference sequence). The CDR3 has 17 amino acids. V was clipped by 0 bases and J by 3 bases, with 18 bases between them. Here the CDR3 DNA reads TGTGCCTGGAGTGTACCGGGGGGCAGGGGGCTCTACAATGAGCAGTTCTTC. Its protein is CAWSVPGGRGLYNEQFF. The entire variable domain, with the rest obtained from reference TRBV30 and TRBJ2-1, is as follows: SQTIHQWPATLVQPVGSPLSLECTVEGTSNPNLYWYRQAAGRGLQLLFYSVGIGQISSEVPQNLSASRPQDRQFILSSKKLLLSDSGFYLCAWSVPGGRGLYNEQFFGPGTRLTVL.

V and J are TRBV27 and TRBJ2-1, with 7 bases lining up with TRBD2. V trimming: 0 bases; J trimming: 10 bases; junction bases outside the gene matches: 9. CDR1 MNHEY and CDR2 SMNVEV come from the germline V gene (reference sequence). The CDR3 length is 15 residues. CDR3: CASSLSVGGTGEQFF. DNA of the CDR3: TGTGCCAGCAGTTTATCAGTGGGAGGGACCGGAGAGCAGTTCTTC.

The gene calls are TRBV2 and TRBJ2-1; possibly TRBD2 for D (5 bases). The V and J ends lost 4 bases and 9 bases respectively, with 19 bases between them. The CDR3 covers 15 residues. CDR1 and CDR2 from the germline V gene are SNHLY and FYNNEI. Here the CDR3 DNA reads TGTGCCAGCAGTGTTACGATCGGGGTTTGGGGTGAGCAGTTCTTC. Its translation: CASSVTIGVWGEQFF.

This clone was observed a single time. J is TRBJ2-5 and V is TRBV2, with 10 bases fitting TRBD2. This CDR3 is built from 18 residues. The germline gives CDR1 SNHLY, CDR2 FYNNEI. Germline trimming cut 3 bases from V and 4 bases from J; bases unmatched to any gene: 14. CDR3 residues: CASSEDPGSGRMGETQYF. In nucleotides, the CDR3 is TGTGCCAGCAGTGAGGACCCCGGTAGCGGGAGGATGGGAGAGACCCAGTACTTC.

This clone has a single count. This chain uses TRBV18 with TRBJ2-7; perhaps TRBD1 as D (6 bases). The CDR3 is made up of 15 amino acids. Germline V CDR1 and CDR2: KGHSH, LQKENI. Trimming removed 6 bases from V and 4 bases from J, with 19 bases in between. The CDR3 nucleotides read TGTGCCAGCTCCTCGGACGGGACACCGTATTACGAGCAGTACTTC. It codes for CASSSDGTPYYEQYF.

The rearrangement uses TRBV27 and TRBJ2-1, with 10 bases fitting TRBD2. J lost 9 bases, V lost 2 bases, and 4 bases had no gene match. The germline gives CDR1 MNHEY, CDR2 SMNVEV (reference sequence). The CDR3 covers 14 residues. In nucleotides, the CDR3 is TGTGCCAGCAGTTTACCCCTAGCGGGAGCTGAGCAGTTCTTC. As protein: CASSLPLAGAEQFF.